The 10 T cell receptor beta chains below all came from one sample that was sequenced in a study of T cells in Graves' hyperthyroidism and ophthalmopathy (dated by TCRdb to between 2018 and 2020). The library was obtained by multiplex PCR. TCRdb shows the sequencer as Illumina HiSeq 2000. The TCR beta CDR3 regions were amplified from the RNA transcripts. The TCR CDR3 was subjected to a first round of RT-PCR using the HTBI primer set and the Qiagen OneStep RT-PCR kit. TCRdb cleaned the public reads at Q25 with fastp, built clones with MiXCR and kept in-frame beta chains. Rows with one shared CDR3 protein collapse into an entry with the most common genes and DNA. The sample profile shows hundreds of thousands of distinct CDR3 sequences; approximately 40% of them were found once. Clones ranked in the top ten supply over 8% of the sample. Sequenced input: blood. These receptors all come from a man aged 18 to 30 with Graves' hyperthyroidism.

This clonotype came up many times. The rearrangement joins TRBV10-3 to TRBJ1-1, with D possibly being TRBD1 (5 bases). CDR1 ENHRY and CDR2 SYGVKD come from the germline V gene. The CDR3 spans 14 residues. Deletions cut 4 bases from V and 2 bases from J, with 11 bases between. CDR3 DNA sequence: TGTGCCATCAGTGGTACAGGCCATAACACTGAAGCTTTCTTT. This codes for CAISGTGHNTEAFF.

On this clonotype: A read error is possible here, since a much larger clone lies one base away. The chain employs TRBV9 and TRBJ1-1, with D possibly matching TRBD1 (5 bases). The germline CDR1 and CDR2 sequences are SGDLS and YYNGEE. The CDR3 runs to 13 residues. The V and J ends lost 2 bases and 7 bases respectively, with 12 bases between them. The CDR3: CASSVGTDIEAFF. The CDR3 coding sequence is TGTGCCAGCAGCGTCGGGACGGACATTGAAGCTTTCTTT.

This clonotype was counted at least ten times. This chain links TRBV7-9 with TRBJ2-7; 9 positions match TRBD1. This CDR3 is 13 amino acids long. The trim removed 8 bases at V and 6 bases at J, leaving 8 bases unmatched. In germline, CDR1 is SEHNR, CDR2 FQNEAQ (reference sequence). DNA of the CDR3: TGTGCCAGCTCCGGGACAGGGCACGTCGAGCAGTACTTC. Its protein product is CASSGTGHVEQYF.

The chain couples TRBV20-1 to TRBJ2-5; 7 nucleotides align to TRBD1. V trimming: 2 bases; J trimming: 2 bases; junction bases outside the gene matches: 14. The CDR3 length is 17 residues. The germline V gene encodes CDR1 DFQATT and CDR2 SNEGSKA (reference sequence). The CDR3 protein is CSARYILPGTAQETQYF. The CDR3 nucleotides read TGCAGTGCTAGATACATCCTTCCCGGGACAGCACAAGAGACCCAGTACTTC.

This clonotype was found a few times. The chain uses TRBV5-6 and TRBJ2-1; D unclear. Trimming took 0 bases from V and 12 from J, leaving 16 bases between them. Per germline, CDR1 SGHDT and CDR2 YYEEEE. The CDR3 extends over 14 amino acids. This chain's CDR3 is CASSLAGRTRAQFF. The CDR3 DNA reads as TGTGCCAGCAGCTTGGCCGGCCGCACGCGTGCGCAGTTCTTC.

This chain links TRBV9 with TRBJ2-1, with TRBD2 matching over 11 bases. Losses at the gene ends were 3 bases for V and 5 bases for J; bases not matched to a gene: 1. CDR1 SGDLS and CDR2 YYNGEE come from the germline V gene. The CDR3 runs to 14 residues. This chain's CDR3 is CASSGSGRDNEQFF. CDR3 nucleotide sequence: TGTGCCAGCAGCGGTAGCGGGAGGGACAATGAGCAGTTCTTC.

In its sample, this clonotype was seen a few times. The chain couples TRBV12-3 or TRBV12-4 to TRBJ2-5, with D perhaps matching TRBD1 or TRBD2 (5 bases each). V lost 9 bases and J lost 9, with 14 bases in between. This CDR3 has 11 amino acids. This chain's CDR3 is CARGTSEAQYF. For the CDR3, the DNA is TGTGCCAGAGGGACGTCGGAGGCCCAGTACTTC.

This clonotype was counted between two and nine times. A much larger clone lies a single base off, so this may be a read error. This chain connects TRBV5-4 to TRBJ1-2; D not certain. In germline, CDR1 is SGHNT, CDR2 YYREEE (reference sequence). V was clipped by 0 bases and J by 4 bases, with 7 bases between them. This CDR3 has 13 amino acids. CDR3 loop: CASSLEQTYGYTF. The DNA of the CDR3 is TGTGCCAGCAGCTTGGAACAGACCTATGGCTACACCTTC.

The sample holds many counts of this clonotype. This rearrangement joins TRBV7-9 to TRBJ1-1; unclear D gene. V gave up 3 bases and J gave up 2 bases, with 10 bases separating them. The CDR3 sequence is 14 residues long. CDR1 and CDR2 from the germline V gene are SEHNR and FQNEAQ (reference sequence). The CDR3 protein is CASSLEHLNTEAFF. The CDR3 coding sequence is TGTGCCAGCAGCTTGGAGCACCTTAACACTGAAGCTTTCTTT.

This clonotype was counted ten times or more. V is TRBV10-1 and J is TRBJ2-7; 10 bases agree with TRBD2. Germline V lookup: CDR1 WNHNN, CDR2 SYGVQD (reference sequence). The length of the CDR3 is 15 residues. The V and J ends lost 4 bases and 2 bases, in that order; junction bases with no gene match: 5. As DNA, the CDR3 is TGCGCCAGCAGTGGGAAGACTAGCGGGCCCTACGAGCAGTACTTC. Its protein is CASSGKTSGPYEQYF.